This T cell receptor beta chain was sequenced in a study of cytomegalovirus exposure and HLA in healthy donors. Study-wide findings and caveats: When a later analysis was performed, an Asian-associated ancestry cluster reportedly had fewer N-insertions than the approximately 690-donor mean. According to the study, roughly 160 TCR beta chains were cytomegalovirus-associated.

This clone has a handful of counts. What it binds is not known. The PCR contained 60 Vbeta and 13 Jbeta primers. Using immunoSEQ multiplex PCR, the repertoire was profiled, and TCRdb retains in-frame clones only, with some absent. The data hold some 120,000 clones, with 15% observed a single time. Germline V lookup: CDR1 LNHNV, CDR2 YYDKDF (reference sequence). The CDR3 runs to 14 residues. Trimming cost V 0 bases and J 8 bases; bases outside gene matches: 2. The material sequenced was PBMCs. The chain employs TRBV15 and TRBJ2-4, with 9 bases matching TRBD1. This TCR was recovered from a woman younger than 30 in good health and CMV-seronegative. CDR3 sequence (DNA): TGTGCCACCAGCAGAGACGGGACAGGGTACATTCAGTACTTC. It translates to CATSRDGTGYIQYF.